Listed here are 12 T cell receptor beta chains from one sample, sequenced in a study of regulatory T cells in long-lasting Graves disease. TCR beta libraries were built with iRepertoire HTBI primers and Arm-PCR of CDR3 regions. Each CDR3 protein is one row after TCRdb ran MiXCR on the multiplex PCR reads. The repertoire holds roughly 220,000 distinct CDR3 sequences, with around 19% as singletons. Documented time point: newly diagnosed GD, antithyroid drugs for less than 3 months. PBMC RNA was the source of the TCR library. Sequenced here: peripheral blood mononuclear cells (PBMCs), sampled at new diagnosis, from a patient treated with antithyroid drugs. All receptors derive from a female donor with Graves disease.

This clonotype came up many times. The chain employs TRBV3-1 and TRBJ1-4; D is uncertain. V was pared by 3 bases and J by 8 bases, with 13 bases between. Germline-derived CDR1 and CDR2 are LGHDT and YNNKEL (reference sequence). CDR3 size: 14 residues. The DNA of the CDR3 is TGTGCCAGCAGCCACAGGACCCTGGGGGAAAAACTGTTTTTT. Encoded protein: CASSHRTLGEKLFF.

At least ten counts were recorded for this clonotype. V and J are TRBV5-1 and TRBJ1-4; TRBD1 matches 8 bases. J gave up 8 bases and V 2 bases, and 5 bases lay outside the gene matches. Germline-derived CDR1 and CDR2 are SGHRS and YFSETQ. CDR3 length: 14 residues. The CDR3 region is CASSFRGPGEKLFF. The CDR3, as DNA: TGCGCCAGCAGCTTCAGGGGGCCCGGCGAAAAACTGTTTTTT.

This clonotype was detected many times. The chain is built from TRBV28 and TRBJ1-1; weak D call: TRBD1 (5 bases). The germline V gene encodes CDR1 MDHEN and CDR2 SYDVKM. V lost 4 bases to trimming and J lost 1 base, with 10 bases between them. This CDR3 region has 14 residues. The DNA for the CDR3 is TGTGCCAGCAGTTCCCTCGACAGGAACACTGAAGCTTTCTTT. It is translated as CASSSLDRNTEAFF.

The chain links TRBV30 to TRBJ1-5; D is possibly TRBD1 (5 bases). V lost 0 bases to trimming and J lost 5 bases, with 11 bases between them. The CDR3 loop spans 14 amino acids. Germline V gives CDR1 GTSNPN, CDR2 SVGIG (reference sequence). The CDR3 DNA reads TGTGCCTGGAGTGTACCCGGGACTTATCAGCCCCAGCATTTT. It is translated as CAWSVPGTYQPQHF.

In its sample, this clonotype was seen many times. A read error may account for a junction end that differs from germline. This chain connects TRBV5-1 to TRBJ1-1, with TRBD1 as a possible D gene (6 bases). From germline, CDR1 is SGHRS and CDR2 YFSETQ. This CDR3 is 14 amino acids long. In DNA form, the CDR3 reads TGTGCCAGCAGCCAGGGGACGGAGAACACTGAAGCTTTCTTT. It yields the protein CASSQGTENTEAFF.

V gene TRBV7-9 combines with J gene TRBJ2-1; possibly TRBD1 for D (6 bases). The CDR3 runs 13 residues. The V gene lost 4 bases and the J gene lost 8 bases, with 12 bases spanning the gap. The V gene's germline CDR1 is SEHNR and CDR2 FQNEAQ (reference sequence). This CDR3 reads CASSWVGAHEQFF. The CDR3 DNA follows: TGTGCCAGCAGCTGGGTGGGGGCACATGAGCAGTTCTTC.

This clonotype has only one observation. A much bigger clone sits one base away, suggesting this may be a read error. The V and J genes are TRBV24-1 and TRBJ2-5, with D hard to call. The germline V gene has CDR1 KGHDR and CDR2 SFDVKD. The CDR3 loop spans 12 amino acids. CDR3 residues: CATSNTEEAQYF. The CDR3 region has the DNA TGTGCCACCAGTAACACGGAAGAGGCCCAGTACTTC.

In its sample, this clonotype was seen once. The gene calls are TRBV27 and TRBJ2-7, with 8 bases fitting TRBD1. Germline lookup yields CDR1 MNHEY and CDR2 SMNVEV (reference sequence). Trimming cost V 2 bases and J 6 bases; bases outside gene matches: 9. The CDR3 loop spans 15 amino acids. In nucleotides, the CDR3 is TGTGCCAGCAGTTTACGGGCAGGGGGCGAGGTCGAGCAGTACTTC. Translated, it gives CASSLRAGGEVEQYF.

The rearrangement links TRBV28 to TRBJ1-2; 7 bases fit TRBD1. The CDR3 is 14 residues long. The V gene end was trimmed by 5 bases and the J gene end by 7 bases; junction bases not matched to a gene: 10. CDR1 is MDHEN and CDR2 is SYDVKM in the germline V gene. DNA of the CDR3: TGTGCCAGCAGTCCCCCCGACAGGGCCGGTGGCTACACCTTC. Translating gives CASSPPDRAGGYTF.

In its sample, this clonotype was seen many times. The J gene is TRBJ2-5, the V gene TRBV27; TRBD1 might be the D (5 bases). V was trimmed by 5 bases and J by 5 bases, leaving 15 bases between them. This CDR3 has 14 amino acids. The germline CDR1 and CDR2 sequences are MNHEY and SMNVEV (reference sequence). Here the CDR3 DNA reads TGTGCCAGCAGTCCGACAGAGTCTAGGGAGACCCAGTACTTC. It translates to CASSPTESRETQYF.

The chain links TRBV19 to TRBJ1-2, with D hard to call. The V end lost 3 bases, the J end lost 2 bases, and 10 bases lay between the germline ends. Germline loops: CDR1 LNHDA, CDR2 SQIVND (reference sequence). The CDR3 is 14 amino acids. The CDR3 bases are TGTGCCAGTAGTATTCTGACTTCCAACTATGGCTACACCTTC. It yields the protein CASSILTSNYGYTF.

In its sample, this clonotype was seen many times. V and J are TRBV27 and TRBJ1-5, with 7 nucleotides matching TRBD1. The length of the CDR3 is 18 residues. The V gene end was trimmed by 6 bases and the J gene end by 0 bases; junction bases not matched to a gene: 14. Germline V gene lookup returns CDR1 MNHEY and CDR2 SMNVEV (reference sequence). The CDR3 is CASSVKPGGSYSNQPQHF. In nucleotides, the CDR3 is TGTGCCAGCAGCGTAAAACCAGGGGGTTCTTATAGCAATCAGCCCCAGCATTTT.